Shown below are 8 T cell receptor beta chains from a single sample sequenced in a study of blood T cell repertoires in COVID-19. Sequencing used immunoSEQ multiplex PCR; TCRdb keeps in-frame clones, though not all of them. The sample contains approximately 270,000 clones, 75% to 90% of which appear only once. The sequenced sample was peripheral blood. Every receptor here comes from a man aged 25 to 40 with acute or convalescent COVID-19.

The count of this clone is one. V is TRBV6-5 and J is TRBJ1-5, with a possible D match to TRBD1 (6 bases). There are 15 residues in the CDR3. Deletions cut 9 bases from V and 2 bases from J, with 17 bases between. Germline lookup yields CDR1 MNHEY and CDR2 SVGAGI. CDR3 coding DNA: TGTGCCAGTTGGGAACCAGGGGCGGGCAATCAGCCCCAGCATTTT. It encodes CASWEPGAGNQPQHF.

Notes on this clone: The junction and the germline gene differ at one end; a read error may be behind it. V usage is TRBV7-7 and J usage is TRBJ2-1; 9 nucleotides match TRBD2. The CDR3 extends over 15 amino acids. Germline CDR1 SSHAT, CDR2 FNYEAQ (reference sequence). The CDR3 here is CASSLAAGGPHEQFF. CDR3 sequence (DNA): TGTGCTAGCAGCTTAGCGGCGGGAGGGCCCCATGAGCAGTTCTTC.

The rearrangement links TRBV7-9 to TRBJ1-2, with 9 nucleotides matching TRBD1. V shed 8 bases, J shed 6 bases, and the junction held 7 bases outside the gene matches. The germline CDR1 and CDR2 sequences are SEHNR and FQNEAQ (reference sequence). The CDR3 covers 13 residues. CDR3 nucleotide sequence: TGTGCCAGCCGTGGACAGGGGCTTCATGGCTACACCTTC. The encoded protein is CASRGQGLHGYTF. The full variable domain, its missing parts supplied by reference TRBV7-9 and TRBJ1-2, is DTGVSQNPRHKITKRGQNVTFRCDPISEHNRLYWYRQTLGQGPEFLTYFQNEAQLEKSRLLSDRFSAERPKGSFSTLEIQRTEQGDSAMYLCASRGQGLHGYTFGSGTRLTVV.

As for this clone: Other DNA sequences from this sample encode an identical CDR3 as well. The CDR3, as DNA: TGTGCCAGCAGTGCCTACTCCTACGAGCAGTACTTC. Amino acids: CASSAYSYEQYF. The chain joins TRBV2 to TRBJ2-7; no reliable D call. In germline, CDR1 is SNHLY, CDR2 FYNNEI. V was pared by 4 bases and J by 0 bases, with 4 bases between. The CDR3 sequence is 12 residues long.

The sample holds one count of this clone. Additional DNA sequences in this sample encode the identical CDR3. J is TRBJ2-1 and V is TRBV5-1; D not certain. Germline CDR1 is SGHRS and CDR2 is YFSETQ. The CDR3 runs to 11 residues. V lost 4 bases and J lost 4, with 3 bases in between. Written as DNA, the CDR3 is TGCGCCAGCAGCCTTTACAATGAGCAGTTCTTC. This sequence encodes CASSLYNEQFF.

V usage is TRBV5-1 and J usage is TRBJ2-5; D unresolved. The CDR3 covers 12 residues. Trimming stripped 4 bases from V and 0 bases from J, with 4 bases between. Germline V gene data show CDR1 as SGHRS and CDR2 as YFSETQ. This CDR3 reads CASSQYQETQYF. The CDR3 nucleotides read TGCGCCAGCAGCCAGTACCAAGAGACCCAGTACTTC.

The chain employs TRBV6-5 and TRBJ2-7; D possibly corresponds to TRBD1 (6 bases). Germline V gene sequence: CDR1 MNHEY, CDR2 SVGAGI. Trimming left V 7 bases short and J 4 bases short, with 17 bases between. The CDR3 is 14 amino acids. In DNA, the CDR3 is TGTGCCAGCAACCGCCGGGACACCGGATACGAGCAGTACTTC. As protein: CASNRRDTGYEQYF.

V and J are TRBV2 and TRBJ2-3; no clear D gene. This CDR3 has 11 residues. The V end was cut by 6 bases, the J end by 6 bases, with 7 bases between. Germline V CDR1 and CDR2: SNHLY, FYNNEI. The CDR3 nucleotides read TGTGCCAGCAGGGGCGCGGATACGCAGTATTTT. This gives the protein CASRGADTQYF.